This T cell receptor beta chain derives from a study of PD-1 blockade in mismatch repair-deficient tumors. Study as a whole: All were previously treated, progressing patients with some twelve mismatch repair-deficient cancer types.

General study findings and limits: After pembrolizumab, tumor-resident clones rose rapidly, then generally contracted before radiologic responses.

Three pembrolizumab responders had their TCRs sequenced. This CDR3 is built from 17 residues. Germline CDR1 LNHDA, CDR2 SQIVND (reference sequence). Trimming removed 7 bases at V and 8 bases at J, with 27 bases between. Concerning this clone itself: Its antigen remains unknown.

Only in-frame clones appear in the TCRdb table, and some are missing; sequencing was by immunoSEQ multiplex PCR. The table has tens of thousands of clones, roughly 80% seen once. The specimen was peripheral blood, collected 4 weeks after starting pembrolizumab. V is TRBV19 and J is TRBJ2-1, with D possibly TRBD1 on 6 matching bases. The clonotype was recovered from an adult with mismatch repair-deficient cancer. The CDR3 DNA follows: TGTGCCAGTACTAAAACCTTCGGGACACCAACCGGCGATGAGCAGTTCTTC. Translation gives CASTKTFGTPTGDEQFF.